These 21 T cell receptor beta chains were all obtained from the same sample, sequenced in a study of siplizumab effects on memory and regulatory T cells. Method: immunoSEQ multiplex PCR; TCRdb's copy keeps in-frame clones and lacks some. The data hold approximately 94,000 clones, with roughly 93% observed a single time. Sequencing was done on a sample of CD8+ T cells sorted from blood. These receptors were taken from a human donor in good health.

The genes are TRBV6-6 and TRBJ2-7; D unresolved. CDR1 is MNHNY and CDR2 is SVGAGI in the germline V gene (reference sequence). V was cut by 5 bases and J by 0 bases, with 11 bases left in between. This CDR3 has 14 amino acids. The CDR3 DNA is TGTGCCAGCAGTATAAGCAGGAGCTCCTACGAGCAGTACTTC. This gives the protein CASSISRSSYEQYF.

The chain joins TRBV6-1 to TRBJ2-7, with 7 bases aligning to TRBD1. Germline loops: CDR1 MNHNS, CDR2 SASEGT. The CDR3 contains 15 residues. V dropped 0 bases and J dropped 1; count of bases not matched to a gene: 3. Here the CDR3 DNA reads TGTGCCAGCAGTGAAGCATGGGGACAGTCCTACGAGCAGTACTTC. Amino acids: CASSEAWGQSYEQYF.

This clone was counted a single time. The genes are TRBV6-5 and TRBJ1-2, with D possibly matching TRBD1 (6 bases). V lost 4 bases to trimming and J lost 0 bases, with 15 bases between them. The CDR3 is 16 amino acids. CDR1 is MNHEY, CDR2 SVGAGI, per germline. The CDR3 loop is CASSSHVGAPNYGYTF. The CDR3 nucleotides read TGTGCCAGCAGTTCCCACGTGGGGGCTCCTAACTATGGCTACACCTTC.

The chain combines TRBV5-5 with TRBJ2-1; 9 positions agree with TRBD2. This CDR3 spans 16 amino acids. Unmatched junction bases numbered 7, after V lost 2 bases and J lost 4 bases. Germline CDR1 reads SGHKS; CDR2 reads YYEKEE (reference sequence). CDR3 residues: CASSFLLAGIYNEQFF. CDR3 coding DNA: TGTGCCAGCAGCTTTTTACTAGCGGGTATATACAATGAGCAGTTCTTC.

This clone was detected only once. V gene TRBV5-4 combines with J gene TRBJ2-1, with D perhaps assigned TRBD1 or TRBD2 (5 bases each). The CDR3 is made up of 15 amino acids. Trimming cost V 4 bases and J 4 bases, with 15 bases left between them. Germline CDR1 reads SGHNT; CDR2 reads YYREEE (reference sequence). In DNA form, the CDR3 reads TGTGCCAGCAGCATGGGACCGCCAGCTTACAATGAGCAGTTCTTC. Translated: CASSMGPPAYNEQFF.

The CDR3 coding sequence is TGTGCCAGCAAGACTACAGGGGCAGGGACTGAAGCTTTCTTT. This encodes CASKTTGAGTEAFF. The chain carries TRBV5-4 and TRBJ1-1, with 7 bases matching TRBD1. Germline V gene lookup returns CDR1 SGHNT and CDR2 YYREEE (reference sequence). The CDR3 has 14 residues. V trimming: 6 bases; J trimming: 5 bases; junction bases outside the gene matches: 10.

The chain links TRBV7-9 to TRBJ1-1, with D maybe TRBD1 (6 bases). The CDR3 covers 14 residues. CDR1 SEHNR and CDR2 FQNEAQ come from the germline V gene (reference sequence). Trimming left V 5 bases short and J 4 bases short, with 14 bases between. CDR3 nucleotides: TGTGCCAGCAGCCTTCAGGGGATCGGCACTGAAGCTTTCTTT. As protein: CASSLQGIGTEAFF.

The chain has TRBV7-5 and TRBJ2-3; the D call TRBD1 from the table was never checked on the DNA. TRBV7-5 is tagged as a pseudogene. The CDR3 consists of 13 residues. CDR3 bases: TGTGCCGGACGGGACAACCCCACAGATACGCAGTATTTT. Its protein is CAGRDNPTDTQYF.

V gene TRBV29-1 combines with J gene TRBJ2-1, with a tentative D call TRBD1 (5 bases). Trimming took off 0 bases at V and 9 bases at J, with 18 bases between the two ends. Germline assignment: CDR1 SQVTM and CDR2 ANQGSEA. The CDR3 totals 15 residues. CDR3 residues: CSVEDSQGPQSEQFF. CDR3 bases: TGCAGCGTTGAAGATTCCCAGGGCCCACAAAGTGAGCAGTTCTTC.

This CDR3 reads CASSLGAGLYEQYF. The CDR3 coding sequence is TGTGCCAGCAGCTTAGGGGCGGGGCTCTACGAGCAGTACTTC. The rearrangement links TRBV7-2 to TRBJ2-7; tentative D call: TRBD2 (6 bases). The germline CDR1 and CDR2 sequences are SGHTA and FQGNSA. The CDR3 is 14 amino acids. The germline V and J ends were trimmed by 1 base and 3 bases, with 10 bases remaining between them.

The chain joins TRBV27 to TRBJ2-2; D is undetermined. From germline, CDR1 is MNHEY and CDR2 SMNVEV (reference sequence). The V end lost 3 bases, the J end lost 4 bases, and 3 bases lay between the germline ends. The CDR3 totals 12 residues. The CDR3 region has the DNA TGTGCCAGCAGTTTGGGCACCGGGGAGCTGTTTTTT. Translated: CASSLGTGELFF.

Here the CDR3 DNA reads TGTGCCAGCAGCCGGGACGCCGGGCCCACCTACGAGCAGTACTTC. As protein: CASSRDAGPTYEQYF. The chain carries TRBV6-5 and TRBJ2-7; D possibly matches TRBD1 or TRBD2 (5 bases each). The CDR3 covers 15 residues. V was trimmed by 6 bases and J by 2 bases, leaving 17 bases between them. The germline gives CDR1 MNHEY, CDR2 SVGAGI.

The table lists this clone with a count of one. V and J are TRBV29-1 and TRBJ2-3; D gene ambiguous. The germline V gene has CDR1 SQVTM and CDR2 ANQGSEA. The ends were cut back, 7 bases at V and 3 bases at J, with 11 bases in the middle. The CDR3 has 12 amino acids. The CDR3 reads CSAADRTDTQYF. The CDR3 bases are TGCAGCGCCGCCGACCGGACAGATACGCAGTATTTT.

The J gene is TRBJ1-1, the V gene TRBV5-1, with D possibly TRBD1 on 6 matching bases. The CDR3 contains 14 residues. The V gene's germline CDR1 is SGHRS and CDR2 YFSETQ. V was shortened by 6 bases and J by 6 bases, with 18 bases between the two germline ends. The CDR3 coding sequence is TGCGCCAGCACCTACGAAGGGGGTGCGCCTGAAGCTTTCTTT. Its protein is CASTYEGGAPEAFF.

This chain joins TRBV19 and TRBJ1-3; D possibly corresponds to TRBD1 (5 bases). CDR1 and CDR2 (germline): LNHDA, SQIVND (reference sequence). V lost 2 bases and J 2 bases, leaving 7 bases between the germline ends. The CDR3 covers 14 residues. The CDR3 protein is CASSILGPGNTIYF. CDR3 sequence (DNA): TGTGCCAGTAGTATATTGGGGCCTGGAAACACCATATATTTT.

The CDR3 coding sequence is TGCAGCGTCAGGGAGGGGGCTAACTATGGCTACACCTTC. It is translated as CSVREGANYGYTF. V and J are TRBV29-1 and TRBJ1-2; perhaps TRBD1 as D (6 bases). CDR1 is SQVTM, CDR2 ANQGSEA, per germline. The V end lost 6 bases, the J end lost 0 bases, and 11 bases lay between the germline ends. The CDR3 is made up of 13 amino acids. The complete variable domain, with remaining parts taken from reference TRBV29-1 and TRBJ1-2, reads SAVISQKPSRDICQRGTSLTIQCQVDSQVTMMFWYRQQPGQSLTLIATANQGSEATYESGFVIDKFPISRPNLTFSTLTVSNMSPEDSSIYLCSVREGANYGYTFGSGTRLTVV.

Comment on this clone: One end of the junction does not line up with germline, which may come from a read error. The chain couples TRBV7-7 to TRBJ2-5, with D possibly being TRBD2 (7 bases). The germline V gene has CDR1 SSHAT and CDR2 FNYEAQ (reference sequence). This CDR3 comprises 17 residues. The CDR3 protein is CASSLSAGAPYQETQYF. The CDR3 DNA reads TGTGCTAGCAGCTTGAGTGCGGGGGCCCCGTACCAAGAGACCCAGTACTTC. The variable domain in full, completed from reference TRBV7-7 and TRBJ2-5, reads GAGVSQSPRYKVTKRGQDVTLRCDPISSHATLYWYQQALGQGPEFLTYFNYEAQPDKSGLPSDRFSAERPEGSISTLTIQRTEQRDSAMYRCASSLSAGAPYQETQYFGPGTRLLVL.

The V and J genes are TRBV11-2 and TRBJ2-1; 12 nucleotides match TRBD1. V lost 5 bases and J lost 10; bases outside the gene matches: 9. Germline V gives CDR1 SGHAT, CDR2 FQNNGV. This CDR3 has 15 amino acids. CDR3 nucleotide sequence: TGTGCCAGCAGCCATCCGGGACAGGGGGCAGGGGAGCAGTTCTTC. This gives the protein CASSHPGQGAGEQFF.

The chain links TRBV13 to TRBJ1-5; D might be TRBD1 (5 bases). CDR1 is PRHDT, CDR2 FYEKMQ, per germline (reference sequence). The CDR3 runs to 15 residues. Between the trimmed V and J ends, which lost 5 bases and 2 bases, there was a span of 13 bases. CDR3: CASSPGRGGNQPQHF. CDR3 nucleotides: TGTGCCAGCAGCCCCGGGCGGGGGGGCAATCAGCCCCAGCATTTT.

This rearrangement joins TRBV5-1 to TRBJ2-2, with 9 bases lining up with TRBD2. Germline V gene lookup returns CDR1 SGHRS and CDR2 YFSETQ. V was pared by 5 bases and J by 3 bases, with 14 bases of the junction left unmatched. The CDR3 contains 18 residues. The CDR3 nucleotides read TGCGCCAGCAGGGCCGGGACTAGCTTTCTCGGTGACACCGGGGAGCTGTTTTTT. It specifies CASRAGTSFLGDTGELFF.

The rearrangement uses TRBV19 and TRBJ1-1; D unclear. Germline lookup yields CDR1 LNHDA and CDR2 SQIVND (reference sequence). V was trimmed by 3 bases and J by 3 bases, leaving 5 bases between them. The CDR3 has 12 amino acids. CDR3 region: CASSIGYTEAFF. The CDR3 DNA is TGTGCCAGTAGTATCGGGTACACTGAAGCTTTCTTT.